This T cell receptor beta chain was found in a study of blood T cell repertoires in COVID-19. Categorization into cohorts depended on clinical history that participants reported. Per the study methods: The assay estimated nucleated cells by amplifying reference gene primers. Profiling relied on immunoSEQ multiplex PCR, and the TCRdb table lists in-frame clones only, not all of them. For V, J and clone size, that table is used; D and trimming come from the DNA. This sample has some 300,000 clones, with 88% found just once. Trimming removed 4 bases from V and 0 bases from J, with 3 bases in between. Germline V lookup: CDR1 SNHLY, CDR2 FYNNEI. This CDR3 is 12 amino acids long.

The sample taken for sequencing was PBMCs or T cells enriched from blood (not recorded which). The TCR comes from an older woman in a cohort exposed to, infected with or recovered from COVID-19 (not recorded which). The chain recombines TRBV2 with TRBJ2-5; unclear D gene. The CDR3 is CASSAYQETQYF. In DNA form, the CDR3 reads TGTGCCAGCAGTGCTTACCAAGAGACCCAGTACTTC.